This is a list of T cell receptor beta chains from one sample in a study of T cell responses to AZD1222 COVID-19 vaccine. Sequenced by immunoSEQ multiplex PCR; TCRdb stores in-frame clones only, minus some. This table has around 180,000 clones, 85% to 90% appearing once. The specimen was peripheral blood, collected on day 0 of MenACWY control vaccination. All receptors come from an adult in good health. Both conserved end residues are part of each CDR3. A D gene is named only where the DNA matches it firmly. Only some rows state a clone size, as once, few, many or a class for expanded clones.

cdr3_length clone_size j_call v_call d_call cdr3_aa cdr3_nt
14 NA TRBJ2-7 TRBV27 NA CASNPSGASYEQYF TGTGCCAGCAACCCAAGCGGAGCCAGCTACGAGCAGTACTTC
15 NA TRBJ1-3 TRBV6-5 NA CASSSYDSSGNTIYF TGTGCCAGCAGTTCTTACGACAGCTCTGGAAACACCATATATTTT
14 NA TRBJ1-3 TRBV30 NA CAWSGQASGNTIYF TGTGCCTGGAGTGGCCAGGCATCTGGAAACACCATATATTTT
14 NA TRBJ2-7 TRBV28 NA CASSLSPVTYEQYF TGTGCCAGCAGTTTATCCCCGGTTACCTACGAGCAGTACTTC
13 NA TRBJ1-5 TRBV18 NA CASSPGDKQPQHF TGTGCCAGCTCACCAGGGGACAAACAGCCCCAGCATTTT
14 once TRBJ2-5 TRBV3-1/TRBV3-2 NA CASSQGRYQETQYF TGTGCCAGCAGCCAAGGGAGATACCAAGAGACCCAGTACTTC
16 NA TRBJ1-1 TRBV14 NA CASSQVGRSLNTEAFF TGTGCCAGCAGCCAAGTTGGGCGGAGCCTGAACACTGAAGCTTTCTTT
14 NA TRBJ1-1 TRBV6-5 NA CASSRQTEQSEAFF TGTGCCAGCAGCCGCCAGACAGAGCAATCTGAAGCTTTCTTT
16 NA TRBJ2-7 TRBV5-4 NA CASRLGPRPPSYEQYF TGTGCCAGCAGACTCGGACCTCGCCCCCCTTCCTACGAGCAGTACTTC
13 NA TRBJ1-6 TRBV4-3 NA CASSQDGNSPLHF TGCGCCAGCAGCCAAGACGGGAATTCACCCCTCCACTTT
12 NA TRBJ2-7 TRBV5-4 NA CASSPPQGEQYF TGTGCCAGCAGCCCTCCTCAGGGTGAGCAGTACTTT
13 NA TRBJ2-5 TRBV2 NA CASSKEYQETQYF TGTGCCAGCTCAAAGGAGTACCAAGAGACCCAGTACTTC
12 once TRBJ2-7 TRBV30 NA CAWSVAGGEQYF TGTGCCTGGAGTGTGGCTGGGGGCGAGCAGTACTTC
17 NA TRBJ2-3 TRBV7-2 NA CASSLVASVRSTDTQYF TGTGCCAGCAGCTTAGTGGCTAGCGTTCGTAGCACAGATACGCAGTATTTT
15 NA TRBJ2-1 TRBV5-4 TRBD1 CASLPRGSSYNEQFF TGTGCCAGCTTGCCCAGGGGGAGCTCCTACAATGAGCAGTTCTTC
13 NA TRBJ1-1 TRBV5-1 NA CASSPGGAGEAFF TGCGCCAGCAGCCCGGGGGGGGCTGGTGAAGCTTTCTTT
15 NA TRBJ2-7 TRBV28 NA CASSLFGRVPYEQYF TGTGCCAGCAGTTTATTCGGGCGGGTTCCCTACGAGCAGTACTTC